This T cell receptor (beta chain) was observed in a study of T cell repertoires in cytomegalovirus infection. Overall study: Based on public TCR beta signatures, there were indications of CMV infection and of a matching HLA type.

This clonotype was found a few times. Its specificity is unknown. A single record per CDR3 protein comes from TCRdb applying MiXCR to the reads. The sample has more than 400,000 distinct CDR3 sequences, roughly 29% seen once; the top ten hold roughly 13%. Overall study results and limits: In two of eight donors, the top clonotype was HLA-C-restricted CMV-specific.

Sequenced material: PBMCs. This sequence was found in a human donor in good health (CMV status not recorded). Some clones in this sample may be carry-over from other donors' samples.

Written as DNA, the CDR3 is TGTGCCAGCAGCCCTATAGGGCCTTACGGCTACACCTTC. Translating gives CASSPIGPYGYTF. The V gene is TRBV7-2, the J gene TRBJ1-2; D gene uncertain. V dropped 5 bases and J dropped 8 bases, with 15 bases sitting between them. CDR1 and CDR2 from the germline V gene are SGHTA and FQGNSA. This CDR3 is built from 13 residues.